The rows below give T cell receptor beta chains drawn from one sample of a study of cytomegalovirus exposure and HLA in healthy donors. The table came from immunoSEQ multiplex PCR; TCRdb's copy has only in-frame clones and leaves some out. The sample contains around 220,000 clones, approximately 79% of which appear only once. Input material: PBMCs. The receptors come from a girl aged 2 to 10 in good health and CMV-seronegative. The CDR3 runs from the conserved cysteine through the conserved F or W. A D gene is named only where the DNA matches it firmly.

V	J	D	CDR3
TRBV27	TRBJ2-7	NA	CASRHPGGSYEQYF
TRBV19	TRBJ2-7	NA	CASSPPFTQGFSGEQYF
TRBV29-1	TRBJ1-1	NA	CSVEYRGTQNTEAFF
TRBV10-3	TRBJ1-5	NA	CAISDRGQPQHF
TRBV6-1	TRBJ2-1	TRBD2	CATTQAGVYNEQFF
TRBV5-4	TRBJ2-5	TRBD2	CASSPKLGGGIKETQYF
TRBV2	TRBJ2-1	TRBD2	CASSALAGRYNEQFF
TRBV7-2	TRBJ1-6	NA	CASSNDRPGSLHF
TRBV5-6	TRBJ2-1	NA	CASSLASGWEFF
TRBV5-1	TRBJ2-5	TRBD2	CASSFSFAGGQYF
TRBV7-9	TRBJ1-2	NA	CASSSYPEGHKGYGYTF
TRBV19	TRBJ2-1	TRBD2	CASSIFAGGSHEQFF
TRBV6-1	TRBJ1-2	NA	CASSDTRGYTF
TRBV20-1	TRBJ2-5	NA	CSGDFQETQYF
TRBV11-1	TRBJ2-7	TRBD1	CASSLARGTGYEQYF
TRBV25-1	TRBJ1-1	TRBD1	CASQARTGSEAFF
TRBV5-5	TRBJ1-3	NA	CASTWSGGGNTIYF
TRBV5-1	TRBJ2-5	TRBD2	CASSLGTSGPEETQYF
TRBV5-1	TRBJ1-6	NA	CASSRPGVYSPLHF
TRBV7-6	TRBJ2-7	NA	CASSLTFGTGLYEQYF
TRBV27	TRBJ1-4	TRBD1	CASSFGTGPLGHEKLFF
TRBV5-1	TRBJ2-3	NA	CASSLQRATSGDTQYF
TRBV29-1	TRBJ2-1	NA	CSVERDNEQFF
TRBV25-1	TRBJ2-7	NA	CASSEFETAQYF
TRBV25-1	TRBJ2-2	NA	CASSVGEEDTGELFF
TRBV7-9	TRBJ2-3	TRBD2	CASSPSRLAGTDTQYF
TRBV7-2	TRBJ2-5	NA	CASSLSLETQYF
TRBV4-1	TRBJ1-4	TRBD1	CASSHSRDRFRVGEKLFF
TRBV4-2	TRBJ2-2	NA	CASSQDRTGELFF
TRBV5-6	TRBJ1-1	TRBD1	CASEDVQGAGRTEAFF
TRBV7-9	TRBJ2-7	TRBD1	CASRSPRQGYEQYF